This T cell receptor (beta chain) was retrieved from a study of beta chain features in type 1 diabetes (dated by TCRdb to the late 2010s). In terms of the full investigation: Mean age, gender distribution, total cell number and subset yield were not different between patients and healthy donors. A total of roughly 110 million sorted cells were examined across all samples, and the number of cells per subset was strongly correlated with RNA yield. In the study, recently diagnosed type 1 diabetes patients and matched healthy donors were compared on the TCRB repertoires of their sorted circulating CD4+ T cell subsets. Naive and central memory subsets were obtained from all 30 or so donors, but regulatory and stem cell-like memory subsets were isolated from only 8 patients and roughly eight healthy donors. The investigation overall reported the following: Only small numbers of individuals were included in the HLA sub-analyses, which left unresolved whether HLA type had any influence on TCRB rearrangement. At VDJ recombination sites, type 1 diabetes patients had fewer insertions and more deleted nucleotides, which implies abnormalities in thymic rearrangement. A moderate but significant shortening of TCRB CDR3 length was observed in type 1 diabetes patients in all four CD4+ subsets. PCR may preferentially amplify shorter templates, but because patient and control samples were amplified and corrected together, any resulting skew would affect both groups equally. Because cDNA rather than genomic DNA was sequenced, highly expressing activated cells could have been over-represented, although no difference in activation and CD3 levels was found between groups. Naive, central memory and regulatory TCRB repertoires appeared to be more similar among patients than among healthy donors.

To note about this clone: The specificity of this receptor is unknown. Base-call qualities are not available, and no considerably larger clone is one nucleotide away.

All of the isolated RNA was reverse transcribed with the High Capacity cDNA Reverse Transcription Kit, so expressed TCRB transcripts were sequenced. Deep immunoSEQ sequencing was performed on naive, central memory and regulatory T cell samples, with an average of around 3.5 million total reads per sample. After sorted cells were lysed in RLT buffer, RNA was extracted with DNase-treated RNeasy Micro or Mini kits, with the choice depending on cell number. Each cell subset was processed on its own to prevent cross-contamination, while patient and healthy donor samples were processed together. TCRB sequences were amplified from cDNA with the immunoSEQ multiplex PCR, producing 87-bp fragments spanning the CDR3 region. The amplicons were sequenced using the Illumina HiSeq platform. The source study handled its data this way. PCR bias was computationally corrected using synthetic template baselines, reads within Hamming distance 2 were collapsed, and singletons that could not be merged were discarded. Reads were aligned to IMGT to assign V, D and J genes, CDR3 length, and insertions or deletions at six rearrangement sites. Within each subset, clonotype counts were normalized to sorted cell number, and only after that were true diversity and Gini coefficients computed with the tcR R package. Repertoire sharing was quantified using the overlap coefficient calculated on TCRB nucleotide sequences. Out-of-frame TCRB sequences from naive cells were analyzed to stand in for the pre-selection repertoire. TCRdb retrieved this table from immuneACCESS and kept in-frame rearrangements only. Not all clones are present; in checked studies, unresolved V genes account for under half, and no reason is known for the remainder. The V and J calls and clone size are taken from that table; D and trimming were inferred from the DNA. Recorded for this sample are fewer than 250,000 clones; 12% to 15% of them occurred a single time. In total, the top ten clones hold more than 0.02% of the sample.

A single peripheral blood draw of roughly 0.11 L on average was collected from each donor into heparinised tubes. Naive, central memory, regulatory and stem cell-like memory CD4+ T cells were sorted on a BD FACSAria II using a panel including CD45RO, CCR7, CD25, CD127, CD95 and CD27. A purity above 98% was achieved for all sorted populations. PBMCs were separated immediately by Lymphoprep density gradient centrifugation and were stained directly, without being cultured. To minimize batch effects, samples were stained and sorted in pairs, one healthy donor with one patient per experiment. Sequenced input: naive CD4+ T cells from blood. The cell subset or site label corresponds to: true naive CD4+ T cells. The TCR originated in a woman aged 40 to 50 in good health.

In nucleotide form, the sequence is TGCGCCAGCAGCTTGACGGCGGGAGGGGACAATGAGCAGTTCTTC. Translated, it gives CASSLTAGGDNEQFF. Rearrangement joined TRBV5-1 to TRBJ2-1; TRBD2 fits 9 bases in the junction. The CDR3 spans 15 residues, from the cysteine through the phenylalanine. Of all the DNA, just the CDR3 is kept, 45 bases in frame from base 1. Reading the germline V gene gives CDR1 SGHRS and CDR2 YFSETQ. Trimmed from V: 1 base; trimmed from J: 5 bases; junction bases lacking a gene match: 4.